This TCR beta chain was captured in a study of blood T cell repertoires in COVID-19. CDR3 length equals 11 residues. In germline, CDR1 is GTSNPN, CDR2 SVGIG (reference sequence). As for this clone: The junction does not match germline at one end; this may be a read error.

TCRdb's table, derived via immunoSEQ multiplex PCR, lists solely in-frame clones and lacks some. The sample includes a few hundred thousand clones, around 80% seen only once; the top ten take around 4.2%. This receptor was taken from a man between 60 and 75 years old with acute or convalescent COVID-19. The chain employs TRBV30 and TRBJ2-7, with D possibly being TRBD1 (6 bases). Sequencing was performed on peripheral blood. CDR3 in amino acids: CAWAYQGPLCF. The CDR3 DNA follows: TGTGCCTGGGCGTACCAGGGGCCCCTGTGCTTC. The complete variable domain, with remaining parts taken from reference TRBV30 and TRBJ2-7, reads SQTIHQWPATLVQPVGSPLSLECTVEGTSNPNLYWYRQAAGRGLQLLFYSVGIGQISSEVPQNLSASRPQDRQFILSSKKLLLSDSGFYLCAWAYQGPLCFGPGTRLTVT.